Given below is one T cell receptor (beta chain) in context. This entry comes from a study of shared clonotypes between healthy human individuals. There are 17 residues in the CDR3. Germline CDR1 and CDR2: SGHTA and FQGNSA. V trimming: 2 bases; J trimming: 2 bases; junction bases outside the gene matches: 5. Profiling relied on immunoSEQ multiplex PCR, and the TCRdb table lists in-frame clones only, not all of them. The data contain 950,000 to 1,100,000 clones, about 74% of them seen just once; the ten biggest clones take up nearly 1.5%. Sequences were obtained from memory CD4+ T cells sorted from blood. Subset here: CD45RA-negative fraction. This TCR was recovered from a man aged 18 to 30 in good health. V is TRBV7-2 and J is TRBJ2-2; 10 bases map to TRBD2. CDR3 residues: CASSLPSGSFNTGELFF. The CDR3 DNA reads TGTGCCAGCAGCTTACCTAGCGGGAGTTTTAACACCGGGGAGCTGTTTTTT.